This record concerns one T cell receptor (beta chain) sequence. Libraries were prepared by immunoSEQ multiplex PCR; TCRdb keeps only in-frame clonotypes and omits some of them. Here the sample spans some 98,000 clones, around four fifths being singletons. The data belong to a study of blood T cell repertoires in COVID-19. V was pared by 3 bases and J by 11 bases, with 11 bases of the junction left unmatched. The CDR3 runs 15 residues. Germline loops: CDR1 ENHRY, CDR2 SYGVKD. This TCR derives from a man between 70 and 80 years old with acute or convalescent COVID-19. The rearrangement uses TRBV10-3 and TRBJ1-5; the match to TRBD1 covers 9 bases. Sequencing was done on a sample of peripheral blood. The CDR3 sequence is CAISEKGGQGFSQHF. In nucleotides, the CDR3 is TGTGCCATCAGTGAAAAAGGAGGACAGGGGTTTTCCCAGCATTTT.